This TCR beta chain was retrieved from a study of T-cell reconstitution after alpha-beta-depleted transplantation in children. Overall study results and limits: Roughly two months post-transplant, alpha-beta T cells reportedly originated from several hundred graft clones that had expanded. Among T cells one year after transplant, newly produced cells accounted for most counts and diversity. The study traced high day-60 TCRbeta diversity in some patients to surviving recipient T cells and thymic progenitors.

The CDR3 length is 13 residues. Per the germline V gene, CDR1 is SGHAT and CDR2 is FQNNGV. Trimming took 7 bases from V and 3 from J, leaving 12 bases between them. This clonotype was counted between two and nine times. Its specificity is not known. TCRbeta library preparation incorporated unique molecular identifiers. Each CDR3 protein is one row after TCRdb ran MiXCR on the PCR reads. The sample shows about 460,000 distinct CDR3 sequences, over 10% of them seen only once. The clonotype was recovered from a female patient aged 2-9 years who had a stem cell transplant for aplastic anemia, so the T cells may come from the graft donor. Sequenced here: PBMCs, mostly from graft donor cells, sampled 180 days after TCRalphabeta/CD19-depleted stem cell transplant. The chain combines TRBV11-2 with TRBJ1-2; D is uncertain. CDR3 sequence (DNA): TGTGCCAGCAAGCCGGGGTCCGACTATGGCTACACCTTC. It codes for CASKPGSDYGYTF.